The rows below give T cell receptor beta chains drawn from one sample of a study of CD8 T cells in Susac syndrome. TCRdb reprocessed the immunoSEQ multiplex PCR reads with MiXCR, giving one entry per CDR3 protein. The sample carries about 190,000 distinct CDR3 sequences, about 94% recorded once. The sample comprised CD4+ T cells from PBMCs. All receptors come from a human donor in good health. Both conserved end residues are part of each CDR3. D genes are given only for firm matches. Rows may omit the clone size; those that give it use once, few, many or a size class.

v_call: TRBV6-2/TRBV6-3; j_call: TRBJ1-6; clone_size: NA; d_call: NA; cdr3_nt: TGTGCCAGCAGCCTTTCAGTGGCGAATTCACCCCTCCACTTT; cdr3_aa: CASSLSVANSPLHF
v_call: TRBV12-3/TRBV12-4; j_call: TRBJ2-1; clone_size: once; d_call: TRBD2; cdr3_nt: TGTGCCAGCAGTACATTGACTAGCGGGGGTTCCTACAATGAGCAGTTCTTC; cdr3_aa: CASSTLTSGGSYNEQFF
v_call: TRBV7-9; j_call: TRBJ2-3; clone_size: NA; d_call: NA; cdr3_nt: TGTGCCAGCAGCCTGCCGGGACCGCAGGGCACAGATACGCAGTATTTT; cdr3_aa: CASSLPGPQGTDTQYF
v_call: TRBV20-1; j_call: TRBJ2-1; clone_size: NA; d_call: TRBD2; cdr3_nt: TGCAGTGCCCGAGGGTTGGGTAGCGGGGGCCTCTACAATGAGCAGTTCTTC; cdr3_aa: CSARGLGSGGLYNEQFF
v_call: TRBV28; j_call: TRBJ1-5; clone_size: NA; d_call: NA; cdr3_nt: TGTGCCAGCAGTTTATCATATCAGCCCCAGCATTTT; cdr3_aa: CASSLSYQPQHF
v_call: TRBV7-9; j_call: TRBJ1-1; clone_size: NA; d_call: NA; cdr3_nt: TGTGCCAGCAGCTTAACAGGAAAGGCGGGAGCTTTCTTT; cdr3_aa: CASSLTGKAGAFF
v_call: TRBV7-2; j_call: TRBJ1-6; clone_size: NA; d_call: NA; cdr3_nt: TGTGCCAGCAGCTTAATGGGGGCATTATCACCCCTCCACTTT; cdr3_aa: CASSLMGALSPLHF
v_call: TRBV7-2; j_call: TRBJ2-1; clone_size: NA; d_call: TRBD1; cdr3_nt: TGTGCCAGCAGCTTAGTCGTGGCAGGGGGCAATAGAAATGAGCAGTTCTTC; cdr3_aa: CASSLVVAGGNRNEQFF
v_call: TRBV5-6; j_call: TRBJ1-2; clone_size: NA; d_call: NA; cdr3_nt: TGTGCCAGCAGCTTACAACTAGGGGGCTACACCTTC; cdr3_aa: CASSLQLGGYTF
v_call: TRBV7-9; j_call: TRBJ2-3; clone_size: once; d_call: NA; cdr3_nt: TGTGCCAGCAGCCCATCGGGCCTTCATACCATGGGTACGCAGTATTTT; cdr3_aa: CASSPSGLHTMGTQYF
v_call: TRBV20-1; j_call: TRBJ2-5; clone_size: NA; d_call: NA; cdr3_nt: TGCAGTGCTAGGGACCTTGGGGAGACCCAGTACTTC; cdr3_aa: CSARDLGETQYF
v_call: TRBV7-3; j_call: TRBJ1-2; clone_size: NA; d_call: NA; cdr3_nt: TGTGCCAGCAGCCCCCACCAGGGAACCAACTATGGCTACACCTTC; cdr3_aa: CASSPHQGTNYGYTF
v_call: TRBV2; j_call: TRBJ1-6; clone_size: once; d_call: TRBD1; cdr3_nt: TGTGCCAGCACCAAGGCGGGACAGGACGCTTCACCCCTCCACTTT; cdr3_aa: CASTKAGQDASPLHF
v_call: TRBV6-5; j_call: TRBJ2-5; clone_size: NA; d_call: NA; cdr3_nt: TGTGCCAGCAGTTACTCGGGGGAAGAGACCCAGTACTTC; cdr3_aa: CASSYSGEETQYF
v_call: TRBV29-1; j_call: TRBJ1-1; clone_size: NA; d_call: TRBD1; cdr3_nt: TGCAGCGCCCAGGGGGCTGAAGCTTTCTTT; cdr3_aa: CSAQGAEAFF
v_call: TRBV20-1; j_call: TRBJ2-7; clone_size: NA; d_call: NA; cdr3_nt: TGCAGTGCTCTTGGACCGATCTCCTACGAGCAGTACTTC; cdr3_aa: CSALGPISYEQYF
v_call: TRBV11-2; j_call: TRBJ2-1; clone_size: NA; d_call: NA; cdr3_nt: TGTGCCAGCAGCTTAGCGCGGAACAATGAGCAGTTCTTC; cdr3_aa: CASSLARNNEQFF
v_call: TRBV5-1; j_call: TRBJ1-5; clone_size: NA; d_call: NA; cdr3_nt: TGCGCCAGCAGCTTGGCAGGTGGGGTGGGGCCCCAGCATTTT; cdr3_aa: CASSLAGGVGPQHF
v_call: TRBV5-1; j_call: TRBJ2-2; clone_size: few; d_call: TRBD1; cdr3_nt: TGCGCCAGCAGATCCGGAACAGGGGGCTCCGGGGAGCTGTTTTTT; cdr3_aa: CASRSGTGGSGELFF
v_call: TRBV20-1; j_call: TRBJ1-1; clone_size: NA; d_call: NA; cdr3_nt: TGCAGTGCTAGAGATTTTACTGAAGCTTTCTTT; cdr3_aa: CSARDFTEAFF
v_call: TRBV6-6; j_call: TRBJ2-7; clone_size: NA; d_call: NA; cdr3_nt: TGTGCCAGCAGTTACTCAAAAGGCGGATACGAGCAGTACTTC; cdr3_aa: CASSYSKGGYEQYF
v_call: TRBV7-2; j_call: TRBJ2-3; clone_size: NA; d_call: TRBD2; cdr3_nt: TGTGCCAGCAGCTTAGCGGGTAGGAGACTAGCGGGGTTCGATACGCAGTATTTT; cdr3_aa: CASSLAGRRLAGFDTQYF
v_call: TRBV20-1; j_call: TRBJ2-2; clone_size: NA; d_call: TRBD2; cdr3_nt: TGCAGTGCCCCAAGACTAGCGCAGGCCGGGGAGCTGTTTTTT; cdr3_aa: CSAPRLAQAGELFF
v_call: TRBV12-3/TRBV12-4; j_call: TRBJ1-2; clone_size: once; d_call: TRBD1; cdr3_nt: TGTGCCAGCAGTTTAATGCACAGGGGCCATGGCTACACCTTC; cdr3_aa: CASSLMHRGHGYTF
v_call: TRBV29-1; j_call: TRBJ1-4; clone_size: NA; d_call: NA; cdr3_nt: TGCAGCATGGAGGACTGGGACGGTCGCCCAGAGAAACTGTTTTTT; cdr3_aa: CSMEDWDGRPEKLFF
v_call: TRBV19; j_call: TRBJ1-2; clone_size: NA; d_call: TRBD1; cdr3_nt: TGTGCCAGTAGACATCTCCCGGGACAGGCCTATGGCTACACCTTC; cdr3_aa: CASRHLPGQAYGYTF
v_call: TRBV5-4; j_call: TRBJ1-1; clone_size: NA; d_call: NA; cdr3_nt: TGTGCCAGCAGCCCAAGCTCGGACAGACGAGAAGCTTTCTTT; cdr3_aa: CASSPSSDRREAFF
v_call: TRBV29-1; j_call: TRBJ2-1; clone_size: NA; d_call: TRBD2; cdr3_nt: TGCAGCGTTGAAGGAGGACTAGCGGGGGGGATATCCGAGCAGTTCTTC; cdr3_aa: CSVEGGLAGGISEQFF
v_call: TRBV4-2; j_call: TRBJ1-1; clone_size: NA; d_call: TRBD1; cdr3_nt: TGTGCCAGCAGCCACCCGGGACAGGGGTCAAACACTGAAGCTTTCTTT; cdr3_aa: CASSHPGQGSNTEAFF
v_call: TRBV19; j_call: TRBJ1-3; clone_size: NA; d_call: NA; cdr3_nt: TGTGCCAGTAGTATATCGGGAACTGGAAACACCATATATTTT; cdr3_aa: CASSISGTGNTIYF
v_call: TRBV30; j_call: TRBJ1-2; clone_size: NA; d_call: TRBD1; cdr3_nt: TGTGCCTGGACCCCTTGGACAGGCGGCTACACCTTC; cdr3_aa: CAWTPWTGGYTF
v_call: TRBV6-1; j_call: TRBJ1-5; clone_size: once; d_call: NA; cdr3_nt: TGTGCCAGCAGCCTTTCCGGGAGGCAGCCCCAGCATTTT; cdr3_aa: CASSLSGRQPQHF
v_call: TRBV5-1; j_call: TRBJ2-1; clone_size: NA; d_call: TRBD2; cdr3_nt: TGCGCCAGCAGCTTGGCCCGGGGGGCGATAGCGGGGGGCTACAATGAGCAGTTCTTC; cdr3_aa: CASSLARGAIAGGYNEQFF
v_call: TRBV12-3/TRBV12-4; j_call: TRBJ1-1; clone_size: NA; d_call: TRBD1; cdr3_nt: TGTGCCAGCACCACTCCGGGACAGGTGGGAGAAGCTTTCTTT; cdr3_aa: CASTTPGQVGEAFF
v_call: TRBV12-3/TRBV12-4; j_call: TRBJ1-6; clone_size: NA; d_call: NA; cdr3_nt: TGTGCCAGCAGAGGACCCCCGGGAGCCCTCCACTTT; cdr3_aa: CASRGPPGALHF
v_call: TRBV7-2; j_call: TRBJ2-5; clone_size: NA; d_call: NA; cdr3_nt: TGTGCCAGCAGCTTGGGAAGGCAAGAGACCCAGTACTTC; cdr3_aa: CASSLGRQETQYF
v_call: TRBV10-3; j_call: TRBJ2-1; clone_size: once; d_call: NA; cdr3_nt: TGTGCCGCCACTCCCCGGGATGAGCAGTTCTTC; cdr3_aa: CAATPRDEQFF
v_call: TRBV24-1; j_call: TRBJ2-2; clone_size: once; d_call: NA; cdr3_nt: TGTGCCACCAGTGCAGTGGGCACCGGGGAGCTGTTTTTT; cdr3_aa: CATSAVGTGELFF
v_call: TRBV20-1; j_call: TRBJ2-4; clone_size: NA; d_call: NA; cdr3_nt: TGCAGTGCTAGTATAATCGGGCAAACGGCCAAAAACATTCAGTACTTC; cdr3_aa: CSASIIGQTAKNIQYF
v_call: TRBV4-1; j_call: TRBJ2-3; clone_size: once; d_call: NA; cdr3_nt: TGCGCCAGCAGCCCGGGGGGCTTCACAGATACGCAGTATTTT; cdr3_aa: CASSPGGFTDTQYF
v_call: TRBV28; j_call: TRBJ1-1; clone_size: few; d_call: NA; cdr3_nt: TGTGCCAGCAGTTTTGGAGGAGGGAACACTGAAGCTTTCTTT; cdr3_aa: CASSFGGGNTEAFF
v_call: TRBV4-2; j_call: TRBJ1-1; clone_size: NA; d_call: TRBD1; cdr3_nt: TGTGCCAGCAGCCAAGGGTCGACAGGGGACACTGAAGCTTTCTTT; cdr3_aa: CASSQGSTGDTEAFF
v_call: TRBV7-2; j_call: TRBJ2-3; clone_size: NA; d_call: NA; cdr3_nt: TGTGCCAGCAGCTTAGTTATTGGACCAACGCAGTATTTT; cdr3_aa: CASSLVIGPTQYF
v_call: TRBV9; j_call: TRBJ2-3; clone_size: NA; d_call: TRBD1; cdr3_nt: TGTGCCAGCAGCCCCTCCGGGACAGCCTCCACAGATACGCAGTATTTT; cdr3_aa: CASSPSGTASTDTQYF
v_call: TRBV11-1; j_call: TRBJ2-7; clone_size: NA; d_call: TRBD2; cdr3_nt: TGTGCCAGCAGCTCCAGGACTAGCGGAACCTACGAGCAGTACTTC; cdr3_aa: CASSSRTSGTYEQYF
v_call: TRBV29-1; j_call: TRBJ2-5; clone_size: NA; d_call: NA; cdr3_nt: TGCAGTTATATAGGGCCAGGGCAAGAGACCCAGTACTTC; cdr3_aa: CSYIGPGQETQYF
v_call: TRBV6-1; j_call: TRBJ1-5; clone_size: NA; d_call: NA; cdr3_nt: TGTGCCAGCGATATTGCGGCCAATCAGCCCCAGCATTTT; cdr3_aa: CASDIAANQPQHF
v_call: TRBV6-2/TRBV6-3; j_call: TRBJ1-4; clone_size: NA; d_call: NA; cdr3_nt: NA; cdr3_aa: CASSPQFGRSRIKKNCFF
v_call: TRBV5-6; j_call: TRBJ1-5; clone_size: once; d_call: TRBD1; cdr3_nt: TGTGCCAGCAGCTTCCGGACAGGGTTTCAGCCCCAGCATTTT; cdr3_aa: CASSFRTGFQPQHF
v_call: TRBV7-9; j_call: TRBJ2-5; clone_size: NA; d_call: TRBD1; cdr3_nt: TGTGCCAGCAGCTTAGCGCGAGCTTTGAGACAGGGGCAAGAGACCCAGTACTTC; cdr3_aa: CASSLARALRQGQETQYF
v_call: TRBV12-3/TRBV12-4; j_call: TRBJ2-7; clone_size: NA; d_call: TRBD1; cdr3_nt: TGTGCCAGCAGCCAAGACAGGGCCCAGCAGTACTTC; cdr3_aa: CASSQDRAQQYF
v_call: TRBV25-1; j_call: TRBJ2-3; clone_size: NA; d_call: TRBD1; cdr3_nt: TGTGCCAGCAGTGGTCTGACAGGGGGGCTGGGAGATACGCAGTATTTT; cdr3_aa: CASSGLTGGLGDTQYF